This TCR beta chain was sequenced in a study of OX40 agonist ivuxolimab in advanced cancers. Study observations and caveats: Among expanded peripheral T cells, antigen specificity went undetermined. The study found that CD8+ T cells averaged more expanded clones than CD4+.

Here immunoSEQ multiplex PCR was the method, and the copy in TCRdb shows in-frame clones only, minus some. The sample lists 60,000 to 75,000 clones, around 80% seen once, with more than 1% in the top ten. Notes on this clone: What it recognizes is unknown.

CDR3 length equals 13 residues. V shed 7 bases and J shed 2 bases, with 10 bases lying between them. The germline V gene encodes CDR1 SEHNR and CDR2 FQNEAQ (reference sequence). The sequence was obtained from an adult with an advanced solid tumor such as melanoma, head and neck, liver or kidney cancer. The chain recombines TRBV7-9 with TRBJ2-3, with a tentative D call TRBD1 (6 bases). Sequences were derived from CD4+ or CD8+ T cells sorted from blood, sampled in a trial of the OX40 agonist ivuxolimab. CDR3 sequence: CASNRDNTDTQYF. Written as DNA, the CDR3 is TGTGCCAGCAATAGGGACAACACAGATACGCAGTATTTT. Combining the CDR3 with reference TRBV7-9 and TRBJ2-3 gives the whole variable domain DTGVSQNPRHKITKRGQNVTFRCDPISEHNRLYWYRQTLGQGPEFLTYFQNEAQLEKSRLLSDRFSAERPKGSFSTLEIQRTEQGDSAMYLCASNRDNTDTQYFGPGTRLTVL.